This TCR beta chain was captured by sequencing in a study of OX40 agonist ivuxolimab in advanced cancers. V was trimmed by 0 bases and J by 3 bases, leaving 3 bases between them. This CDR3 comprises 12 residues. In germline, CDR1 is SGHRS, CDR2 YFSETQ. Method: immunoSEQ multiplex PCR; TCRdb's copy keeps in-frame clones and lacks some. The sample contains tens of thousands of clones, 70% to 90% of which appear only once. This clone showed up just once. Other DNA sequences of this sample code for an identical CDR3. The origin of this receptor is an adult with an advanced solid tumor such as melanoma, head and neck, liver or kidney cancer. The specimen was CD4+ or CD8+ T cells sorted from blood, collected in a trial of the OX40 agonist ivuxolimab. This chain joins TRBV5-1 and TRBJ1-1; D is uncertain. For the CDR3, the DNA is TGCGCCAGCAGCTTGGGATACACTGAAGCTTTCTTT. Amino acid sequence: CASSLGYTEAFF.